These 4 T cell receptor beta chains were sequenced from one sample in a study of PD-L1 blockade in urothelial cancer. Only in-frame clones appear in the TCRdb table, and some are missing; sequencing was by immunoSEQ multiplex PCR. The data hold 50,000 or so clones, with around 84% observed a single time. The time point denotes: pretreatment peripheral blood. Material: PBMCs, obtained around atezolizumab (anti-PD-L1) treatment. The origin of the receptors is a man aged 55 to 69 with urothelial cancer.

The chain couples TRBV29-1 to TRBJ2-7, with 7 bases fitting TRBD1. CDR1 is SQVTM, CDR2 ANQGSEA, per germline. Unmatched junction bases numbered 5, after V lost 6 bases and J lost 3 bases. The CDR3 consists of 12 residues. CDR3 in amino acids: CSVGTDLYEQYF. CDR3 coding DNA: TGCAGCGTCGGGACAGACCTCTACGAGCAGTACTTC.

The chain links TRBV7-2 to TRBJ2-1; TRBD1 might be the D (5 bases). The CDR3 is made up of 15 amino acids. The germline CDR1 and CDR2 sequences are SGHTA and FQGNSA. Trimming pared 1 base from V and 6 bases from J, leaving 13 bases between. CDR3: CASSLVPGQVNEQFF. The CDR3 DNA reads TGTGCCAGCAGCTTAGTACCAGGGCAGGTCAATGAGCAGTTCTTC.

V gene TRBV6-5 combines with J gene TRBJ2-7, with 10 bases fitting TRBD2. Germline CDR1 is MNHEY and CDR2 is SVGAGI. The V segment lost 4 bases and the J segment 3 bases; nucleotides outside the gene matches: 3. The length of the CDR3 is 14 residues. CDR3 coding DNA: TGTGCCAGCAGTTTCAGGACTAGCGGCTACGAGCAGTACTTC. Its translation: CASSFRTSGYEQYF.

Written as DNA, the CDR3 is TGTGCCAGCAGCTCTCCGGGACTAGCGGGGATAAGCTCCTACAATGAGCAGTTCTTC. The encoded protein is CASSSPGLAGISSYNEQFF. V usage is TRBV5-4 and J usage is TRBJ2-1; 13 positions match TRBD2. The CDR3 covers 19 residues. V lost 3 bases and J lost 0; bases outside the gene matches: 9. Germline CDR1 reads SGHNT; CDR2 reads YYREEE (reference sequence).